The 29 T cell receptor beta chains reported below all come from one sample, sequenced in a study of T cell repertoires and HLA-DP antigens. These receptors are not linked to any known antigen. Sequencing was performed with immunoSEQ multiplex PCR; in TCRdb, only in-frame clones are kept and a portion is missing. The sample consists of 85,000 to 90,000 clones, around nine tenths of them appearing once. Sequencing was carried out using CD4+ T cells from PBMCs. The receptors were gathered from a man between 50 and 59 years old in good health and CMV-seronegative.

The CDR3: CASSPAVGGTGELFF. CDR3 DNA sequence: TGTGCCAGCAGCCCAGCGGTAGGGGGCACCGGGGAGCTGTTTTTT. The V gene is TRBV7-2, the J gene TRBJ2-2; perhaps TRBD1 as D (6 bases). CDR1 and CDR2 from the germline V gene are SGHTA and FQGNSA. The CDR3 spans 15 residues. V was clipped by 5 bases and J by 4 bases, with 14 bases between them.

The rearrangement joins TRBV14 to TRBJ2-1; possible D gene TRBD2, 6 bases. CDR1 and CDR2 from the germline V gene are SGHDN and FVKESK. CDR3 length: 16 amino acids. V shed 1 base and J shed 1 base, with 11 bases lying between them. CDR3 nucleotide sequence: TGTGCCAGCAGCCAAGTTGGCGGGAATTCCTACAATGAGCAGTTCTTC. Amino acids: CASSQVGGNSYNEQFF.

This chain links TRBV5-8 with TRBJ1-6; D is perhaps TRBD1 (5 bases). CDR1 is SGHTS and CDR2 is YDEGEE in the germline V gene. CDR3 length: 14 amino acids. V was cut by 0 bases and J by 6 bases, with 7 bases left in between. Written as DNA, the CDR3 is TGTGCCAGCAGCTTGGACAGGTCTAATTCACCCCTCCACTTT. It encodes CASSLDRSNSPLHF.

The chain has TRBV6-5 and TRBJ2-3; weak D call: TRBD2 (6 bases). The V gene lost 4 bases and the J gene lost 6 bases, with 14 bases spanning the gap. The CDR3 is 14 residues long. In germline, CDR1 is MNHEY, CDR2 SVGAGI. The CDR3 nucleotides read TGTGCCAGCAGTTCGGACTATACAAGGGATACGCAGTATTTT. As protein: CASSSDYTRDTQYF.

This rearrangement joins TRBV20-1 to TRBJ1-3; no reliable D call. Germline V lookup: CDR1 DFQATT, CDR2 SNEGSKA (reference sequence). This CDR3 contains 11 residues. V shed 1 base and J shed 10 bases, with 8 bases lying between them. Here the CDR3 DNA reads TGCAGTGCTAGAGGAGTGAGGACCATATATTTT. Its protein is CSARGVRTIYF.

The chain carries TRBV6-5 and TRBJ1-1; D is possibly TRBD1 (6 bases). Germline CDR1 is MNHEY and CDR2 is SVGAGI. V was shortened by 1 base and J by 9 bases, with 15 bases between the two germline ends. This CDR3 contains 14 residues. The CDR3 DNA follows: TGTGCCAGCAGTTACTTGGTCGGGGGACAACAAGCTTTCTTT. This sequence encodes CASSYLVGGQQAFF.

Written as DNA, the CDR3 is TGTGCCAGTAGTATAGTGGCGGGGGCGAGTATCGGGGAGCTGTTTTTT. Translated: CASSIVAGASIGELFF. The chain joins TRBV19 to TRBJ2-2; weak D call: TRBD2 (7 bases). The CDR3 totals 16 residues. Trimming removed 1 base at V and 7 bases at J, with 16 bases between. Germline V CDR1 and CDR2: LNHDA, SQIVND (reference sequence).

The chain recombines TRBV7-2 with TRBJ2-5; 8 bases map to TRBD1. This CDR3 is built from 15 residues. The V gene end was trimmed by 5 bases and the J gene end by 5 bases; junction bases not matched to a gene: 10. The germline CDR1 and CDR2 sequences are SGHTA and FQGNSA. The CDR3 DNA sequence: TGTGCCAGCAGCAGCTCCAGGGGGCGCGTGGAGACCCAGTACTTC. Translating gives CASSSSRGRVETQYF.

The chain links TRBV7-9 to TRBJ2-1, with D possibly being TRBD2 (6 bases). Germline loops: CDR1 SEHNR, CDR2 FQNEAQ (reference sequence). The V end lost 5 bases, the J end lost 0 bases, and 11 bases lay between the germline ends. CDR3 size: 15 residues. This chain's CDR3 is CASSPDYHSYNEQFF. CDR3 nucleotide sequence: TGTGCCAGCAGCCCGGACTACCACTCCTACAATGAGCAGTTCTTC.

This chain joins TRBV7-6 and TRBJ1-3, with D hard to call. The V gene lost 5 bases and the J gene lost 0 bases, with 11 bases spanning the gap. Looked up from germline, CDR1 is SGHVS and CDR2 is FNYEAQ. This CDR3 has 15 amino acids. The CDR3 spells CASSTTRSSGNTIYF. CDR3 DNA: TGTGCCAGCAGCACTACTAGGAGCTCTGGAAACACCATATATTTT.

This clone has only one observation. V and J are TRBV13 and TRBJ1-2, with 9 bases aligning to TRBD1. Trimming at V came to 3 bases and at J to 2 bases, leaving 4 bases not matched to a gene. In germline, CDR1 is PRHDT, CDR2 FYEKMQ (reference sequence). The CDR3 has 15 amino acids. The CDR3 nucleotides read TGTGCCAGCAGCTTCAGGGACAGGGCAAACTATGGCTACACCTTC. Translated, it gives CASSFRDRANYGYTF.

This clone is a singleton in its sample. CDR3 nucleotides: TGTGCCAGCAGCCTCACCTTACAGGCTTCTGGGGCCAACGTCCTGACTTTC. It is translated as CASSLTLQASGANVLTF. The genes are TRBV7-3 and TRBJ2-6; a possible D gene is TRBD1 (5 bases). CDR3 length: 17 amino acids. Germline loops: CDR1 SGHTA, CDR2 FQGTGA. Trimming removed 5 bases at V and 1 base at J, with 15 bases between.

This clone appeared a single time. V gene TRBV7-9 combines with J gene TRBJ1-1; no definite D call. Germline assignment: CDR1 SEHNR and CDR2 FQNEAQ (reference sequence). Between the trimmed V and J ends, which lost 5 bases and 1 base, there was a span of 8 bases. The CDR3 spans 13 residues. The CDR3 DNA follows: TGTGCCAGCAGCCTCAAAGAGAACACTGAAGCTTTCTTT. It encodes CASSLKENTEAFF.

The chain carries TRBV27 and TRBJ2-7; D gene uncertain. CDR1 and CDR2 (germline): MNHEY, SMNVEV (reference sequence). The V end was cut by 2 bases, the J end by 0 bases, with 8 bases between. This CDR3 has 14 amino acids. DNA for the CDR3: TGTGCCAGCAGTTTAAGTTCAAGCTCCTACGAGCAGTACTTC. It translates to CASSLSSSSYEQYF.

This clone was seen once. The chain links TRBV5-1 to TRBJ2-2; TRBD2 agrees at 11 bases. V shed 4 bases, J shed 5 bases, and the junction held 7 bases outside the gene matches. CDR3 length: 16 residues. The V gene's germline CDR1 is SGHRS and CDR2 YFSETQ. The CDR3 DNA reads TGCGCCAGCAGCCGAACTAGCGGGAGATATACCGGGGAGCTGTTTTTT. Translation: CASSRTSGRYTGELFF.

The genes are TRBV28 and TRBJ2-1; D possibly corresponds to TRBD2 (6 bases). With 6 bases removed from V and 7 bases from J, the gap between germline ends came to 19 bases. CDR3 length equals 15 residues. The germline gives CDR1 MDHEN, CDR2 SYDVKM. The CDR3 spells CASRGDSLFRNEQFF. The CDR3 nucleotides are TGTGCCAGCAGGGGGGACTCCTTATTTAGGAATGAGCAGTTCTTC.

The chain uses TRBV4-3 and TRBJ2-7, with 9 bases that match TRBD1. After removal of 1 base from V and 5 bases from J, the junction contained 9 bases not matched to a gene. Germline CDR1 and CDR2: LGHNA and YSLEER. CDR3 length: 16 amino acids. As DNA, the CDR3 is TGCGCCAGCAGCCAAGGGGACCGGGACAGGGATAACGAGCAGTACTTC. It specifies CASSQGDRDRDNEQYF.

The chain combines TRBV7-9 with TRBJ1-5; TRBD1 is a possible D gene (6 bases). Deletions cut 3 bases from V and 8 bases from J, with 20 bases between. The CDR3 is 16 amino acids. Per the germline V gene, CDR1 is SEHNR and CDR2 is FQNEAQ (reference sequence). The CDR3 region has the DNA TGTGCCAGCAGCTTCCATGACAGGACCCCCCCTAAGCCCCAGCATTTT. This translates into CASSFHDRTPPKPQHF.

This chain links TRBV7-2 with TRBJ1-1; 8 bases fit TRBD1. Germline values: CDR1 SGHTA, CDR2 FQGNSA. Trimming removed 5 bases from V and 3 bases from J; junction bases left unmatched: 8. The CDR3 extends over 15 amino acids. The CDR3, as DNA: TGTGCCAGCAGCCCAGGGGGCATGGGGGACACTGAAGCTTTCTTT. Translated: CASSPGGMGDTEAFF.

The chain uses TRBV7-9 and TRBJ2-2; 9 nucleotides line up with TRBD1. V dropped 6 bases and J dropped 6; count of bases not matched to a gene: 8. This CDR3 is built from 15 residues. Germline V lookup: CDR1 SEHNR, CDR2 FQNEAQ (reference sequence). The CDR3 bases are TGTGCCAGCAGGATAACAGGGGGCGCGCCCGGGGAGCTGTTTTTT. Translation gives CASRITGGAPGELFF.

The table lists this clone with a count of one. This chain links TRBV5-4 with TRBJ2-7; D gene uncertain. Germline lookup yields CDR1 SGHNT and CDR2 YYREEE (reference sequence). CDR3 length: 14 residues. With 4 bases removed from V and 3 bases from J, the gap between germline ends came to 14 bases. CDR3 sequence reads: CASSQELLSYEQYF. The DNA for the CDR3 is TGTGCCAGCAGCCAGGAGTTGCTCAGCTACGAGCAGTACTTC.

The rearrangement uses TRBV28 and TRBJ1-2, with 9 bases that match TRBD1. The CDR3 has 13 amino acids. The junction had 7 bases not matched to a gene; V was cut back by 6 bases and J by 8 bases. Looked up from germline, CDR1 is MDHEN and CDR2 is SYDVKM. This CDR3 is CASRVQGAPGYTF. The CDR3 DNA reads as TGTGCCAGCAGAGTACAGGGGGCGCCCGGCTACACCTTC.

The gene calls are TRBV11-1 and TRBJ2-2, with D possibly being TRBD1 or TRBD2 (6 bases each). Germline V gene data show CDR1 as SGHAT and CDR2 as FQDESV (reference sequence). The V gene lost 6 bases and the J gene lost 0 bases, with 11 bases spanning the gap. The CDR3 covers 15 residues. CDR3 nucleotide sequence: TGTGCCAGCAGGGGGGCGGGGCCGAACACCGGGGAGCTGTTTTTT. Amino acid sequence: CASRGAGPNTGELFF.

The gene calls are TRBV9 and TRBJ2-1, with D perhaps TRBD1 (5 bases). The CDR3 consists of 15 residues. The germline gives CDR1 SGDLS, CDR2 YYNGEE. The germline V and J ends were trimmed by 2 bases and 8 bases, with 17 bases remaining between them. Here the CDR3 reads CASSVYSSGWDEQFF. In nucleotides, the CDR3 is TGTGCCAGCAGCGTGTATTCATCAGGGTGGGATGAGCAGTTCTTC. The full variable domain, in which reference TRBV9 and TRBJ2-1 provide the parts outside the CDR3, is DSGVTQTPKHLITATGQRVTLRCSPRSGDLSVYWYQQSLDQGLQFLIQYYNGEERAKGNILERFSAQQFPDLHSELNLSSLELGDSALYFCASSVYSSGWDEQFFGPGTRLTVL.

This chain connects TRBV2 to TRBJ2-2; D is unclear. Trimming cost V 2 bases and J 3 bases, with 13 bases left between them. There are 16 residues in the CDR3. The germline V gene encodes CDR1 SNHLY and CDR2 FYNNEI. In DNA, the CDR3 is TGTGCCAGCAGTGAAAATCCCCCTTGGGACACCGGGGAGCTGTTTTTT. This codes for CASSENPPWDTGELFF.

The gene calls are TRBV7-3 and TRBJ2-3; perhaps TRBD2 as D (5 bases). Germline V lookup: CDR1 SGHTA, CDR2 FQGTGA. Trimming stripped 4 bases from V and 8 bases from J, with 10 bases between. This CDR3 region has 12 residues. In DNA form, the CDR3 reads TGTGCCAGCAGCTACCCCGCGGGTACGCAGTATTTT. Translation: CASSYPAGTQYF.

The chain recombines TRBV29-1 with TRBJ2-1; D remains ambiguous. V dropped 2 bases and J dropped 4 bases, with 15 bases sitting between them. Germline lookup yields CDR1 SQVTM and CDR2 ANQGSEA. CDR3 length: 15 residues. The CDR3 here is CSVESGRSFYNEQFF. The DNA for the CDR3 is TGCAGCGTTGAAAGTGGTCGGTCGTTTTACAATGAGCAGTTCTTC.

V gene TRBV27 combines with J gene TRBJ1-6; D possibly corresponds to TRBD1 (5 bases). V was shortened by 6 bases and J by 13 bases, with 16 bases between the two germline ends. Germline lookup yields CDR1 MNHEY and CDR2 SMNVEV (reference sequence). The CDR3 is 13 residues long. This CDR3 reads CASRAGTASPLHF. The CDR3 region has the DNA TGTGCCAGCAGGGCCGGGACCGCCTCTCCCCTCCACTTT.

The CDR3 DNA follows: TGTGCCAGCAGTCCCTACAGGGACGAGCAGTACTTC. Encoded protein: CASSPYRDEQYF. This chain connects TRBV7-2 to TRBJ2-7, with a possible D match to TRBD1 (6 bases). The CDR3 totals 12 residues. From germline, CDR1 is SGHTA and CDR2 FQGNSA. V shed 6 bases and J shed 5 bases, with 11 bases lying between them.